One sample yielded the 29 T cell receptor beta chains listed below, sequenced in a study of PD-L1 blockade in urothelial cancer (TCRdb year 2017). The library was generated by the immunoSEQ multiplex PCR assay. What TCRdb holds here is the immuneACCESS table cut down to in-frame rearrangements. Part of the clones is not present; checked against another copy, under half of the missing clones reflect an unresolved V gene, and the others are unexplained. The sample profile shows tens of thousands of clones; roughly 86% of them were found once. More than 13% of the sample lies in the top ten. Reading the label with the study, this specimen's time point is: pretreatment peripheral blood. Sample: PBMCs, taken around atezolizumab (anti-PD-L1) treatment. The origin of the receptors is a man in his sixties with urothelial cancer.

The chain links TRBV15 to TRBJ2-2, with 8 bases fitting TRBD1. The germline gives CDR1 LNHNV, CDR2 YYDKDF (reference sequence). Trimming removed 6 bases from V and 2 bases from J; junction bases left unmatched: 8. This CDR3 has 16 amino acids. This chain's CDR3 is CATSFRDRKNTGELFF. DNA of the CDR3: TGTGCCACCAGTTTCCGGGACAGGAAAAACACCGGGGAGCTGTTTTTT.

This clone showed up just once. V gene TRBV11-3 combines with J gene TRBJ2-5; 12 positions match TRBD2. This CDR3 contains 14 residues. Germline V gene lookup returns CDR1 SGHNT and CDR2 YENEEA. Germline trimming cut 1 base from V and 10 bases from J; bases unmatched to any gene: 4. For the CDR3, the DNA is TGTGCCAGCAGCTTAGGACTAGCGGGGGCCCTCCAGTACTTC. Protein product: CASSLGLAGALQYF.

Here the CDR3 reads CSFRQGGTEAFF. The CDR3 region has the DNA TGCAGTTTTCGACAGGGTGGGACTGAAGCTTTCTTT. J is TRBJ1-1 and V is TRBV29-1, with TRBD1 matching 7 bases. CDR3 length equals 12 residues. The germline gives CDR1 SQVTM, CDR2 ANQGSEA.

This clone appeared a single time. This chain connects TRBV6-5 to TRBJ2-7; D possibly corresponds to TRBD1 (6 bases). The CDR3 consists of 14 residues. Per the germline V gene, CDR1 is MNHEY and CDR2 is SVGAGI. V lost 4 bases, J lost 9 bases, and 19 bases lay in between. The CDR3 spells CASSSAPGQSRQYF. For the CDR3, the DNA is TGTGCCAGCAGTTCCGCTCCGGGACAATCCAGGCAGTACTTC.

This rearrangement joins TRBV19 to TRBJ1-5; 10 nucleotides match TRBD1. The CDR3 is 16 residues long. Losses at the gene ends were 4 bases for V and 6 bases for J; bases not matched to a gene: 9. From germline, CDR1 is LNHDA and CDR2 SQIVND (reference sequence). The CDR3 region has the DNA TGTGCCAGTAGTAGGGGACAGGGGTCGAGTAGTCAGCCCCAGCATTTT. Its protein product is CASSRGQGSSSQPQHF.

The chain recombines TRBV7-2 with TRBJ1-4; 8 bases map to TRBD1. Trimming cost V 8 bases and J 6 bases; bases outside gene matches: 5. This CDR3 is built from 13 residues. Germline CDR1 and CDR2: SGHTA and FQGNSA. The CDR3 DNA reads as TGTGCCAGCGGGGCAGGGGGCTATGAAAAACTGTTTTTT. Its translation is CASGAGGYEKLFF.

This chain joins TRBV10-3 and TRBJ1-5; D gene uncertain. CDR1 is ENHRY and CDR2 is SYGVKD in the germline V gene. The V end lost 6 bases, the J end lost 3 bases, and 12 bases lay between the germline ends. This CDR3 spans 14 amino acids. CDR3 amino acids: CAISRGDPNQPQHF. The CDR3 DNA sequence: TGTGCCATCAGCCGGGGAGACCCCAATCAGCCCCAGCATTTT.

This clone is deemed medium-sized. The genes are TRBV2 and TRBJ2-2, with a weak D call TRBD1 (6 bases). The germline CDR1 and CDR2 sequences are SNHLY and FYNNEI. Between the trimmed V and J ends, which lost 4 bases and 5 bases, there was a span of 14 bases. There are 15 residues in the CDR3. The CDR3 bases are TGTGCCAGCAGTGGATCGGACAGTGCTACCGGGGAGCTGTTTTTT. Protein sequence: CASSGSDSATGELFF.

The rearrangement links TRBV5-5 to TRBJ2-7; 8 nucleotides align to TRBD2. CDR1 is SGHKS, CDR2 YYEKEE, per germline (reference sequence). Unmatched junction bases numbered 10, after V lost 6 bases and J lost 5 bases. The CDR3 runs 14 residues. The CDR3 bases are TGTGCCAGCACCCCGGGGGGGCCCCCACACGAGCAGTACTTC. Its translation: CASTPGGPPHEQYF.

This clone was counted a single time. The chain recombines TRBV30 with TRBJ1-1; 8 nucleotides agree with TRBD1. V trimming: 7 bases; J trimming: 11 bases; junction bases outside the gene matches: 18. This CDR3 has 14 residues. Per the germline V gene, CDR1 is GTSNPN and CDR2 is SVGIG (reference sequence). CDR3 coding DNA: TGTGCCTCGGATGGTCAGGGGGCGCCGAATGCGGCTTTCTTT. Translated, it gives CASDGQGAPNAAFF. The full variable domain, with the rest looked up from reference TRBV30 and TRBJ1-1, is SQTIHQWPATLVQPVGSPLSLECTVEGTSNPNLYWYRQAAGRGLQLLFYSVGIGQISSEVPQNLSASRPQDRQFILSSKKLLLSDSGFYLCASDGQGAPNAAFFGQGTRLTVV.

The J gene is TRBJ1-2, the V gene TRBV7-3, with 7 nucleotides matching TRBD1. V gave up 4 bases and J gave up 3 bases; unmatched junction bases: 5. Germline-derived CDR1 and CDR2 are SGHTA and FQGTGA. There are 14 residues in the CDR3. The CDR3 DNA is TGTGCCAGCAGCTATCAAGGGGGCGACTATGGCTACACCTTC. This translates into CASSYQGGDYGYTF.

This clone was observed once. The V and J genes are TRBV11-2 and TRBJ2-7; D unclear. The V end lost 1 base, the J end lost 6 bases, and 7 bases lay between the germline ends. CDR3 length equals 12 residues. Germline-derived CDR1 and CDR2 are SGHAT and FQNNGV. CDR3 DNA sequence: TGTGCCAGCAGCTTAGTGGCCACCGAGCAGTACTTC. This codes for CASSLVATEQYF.

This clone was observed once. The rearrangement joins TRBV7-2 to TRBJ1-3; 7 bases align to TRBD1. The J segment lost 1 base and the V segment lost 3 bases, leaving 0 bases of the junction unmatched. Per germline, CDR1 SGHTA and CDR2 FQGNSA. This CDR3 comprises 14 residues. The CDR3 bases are TGTGCCAGCAGCTTGACAGGGTCTGGAAACACCATATATTTT. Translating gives CASSLTGSGNTIYF. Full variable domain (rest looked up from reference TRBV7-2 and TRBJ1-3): GAGVSQSPSNKVTEKGKDVELRCDPISGHTALYWYRQSLGQGLEFLIYFQGNSAPDKSGLPSDRFSAERTGGSVSTLTIQRTQQEDSAVYLCASSLTGSGNTIYFGEGSWLTVV.

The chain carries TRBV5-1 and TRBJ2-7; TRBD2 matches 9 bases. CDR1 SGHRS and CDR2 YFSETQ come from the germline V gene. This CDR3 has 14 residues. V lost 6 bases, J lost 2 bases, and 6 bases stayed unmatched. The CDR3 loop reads CASKGGGAPYEQYF. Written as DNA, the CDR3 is TGCGCCAGCAAGGGCGGGGGGGCCCCCTACGAGCAGTACTTC.

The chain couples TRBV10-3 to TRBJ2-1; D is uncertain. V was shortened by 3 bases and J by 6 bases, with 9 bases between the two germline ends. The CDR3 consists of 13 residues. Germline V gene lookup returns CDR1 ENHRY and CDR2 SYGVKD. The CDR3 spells CAISDQTGNEQFF. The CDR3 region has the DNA TGTGCCATCAGTGACCAAACCGGCAATGAGCAGTTCTTC.

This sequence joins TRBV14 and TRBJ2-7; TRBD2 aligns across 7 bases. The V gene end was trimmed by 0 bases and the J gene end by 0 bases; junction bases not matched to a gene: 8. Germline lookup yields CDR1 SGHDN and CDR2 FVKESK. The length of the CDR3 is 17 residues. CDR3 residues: CASSQEGSGASSYEQYF. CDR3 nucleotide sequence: TGTGCCAGCAGCCAAGAGGGAAGCGGGGCTAGCTCCTACGAGCAGTACTTC.

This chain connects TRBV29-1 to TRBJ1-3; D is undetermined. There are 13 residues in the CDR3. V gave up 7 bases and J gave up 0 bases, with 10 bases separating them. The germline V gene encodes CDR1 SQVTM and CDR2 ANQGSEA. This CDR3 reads CSATLSSGNTIYF. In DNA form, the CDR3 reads TGCAGCGCAACACTAAGCTCTGGAAACACCATATATTTT.

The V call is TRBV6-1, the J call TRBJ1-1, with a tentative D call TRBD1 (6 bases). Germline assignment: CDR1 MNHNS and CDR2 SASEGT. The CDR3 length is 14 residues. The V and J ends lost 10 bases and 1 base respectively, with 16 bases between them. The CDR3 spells CATTGGHKNTEAFF. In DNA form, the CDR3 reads TGTGCCACCACGGGGGGACACAAGAACACTGAAGCTTTCTTT.

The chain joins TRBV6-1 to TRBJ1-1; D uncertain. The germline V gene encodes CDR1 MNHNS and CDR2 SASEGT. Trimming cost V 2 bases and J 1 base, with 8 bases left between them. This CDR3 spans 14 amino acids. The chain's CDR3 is CASSEYRGNTEAFF. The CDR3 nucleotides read TGTGCCAGCAGTGAATATCGGGGGAACACTGAAGCTTTCTTT.

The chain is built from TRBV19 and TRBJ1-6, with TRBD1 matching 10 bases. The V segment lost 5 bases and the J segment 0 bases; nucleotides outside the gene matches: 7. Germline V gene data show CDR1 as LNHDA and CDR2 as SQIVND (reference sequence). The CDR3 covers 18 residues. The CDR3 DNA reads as TGTGCCAGTAGTCCCGGGACAGGGGCTAGCTCCTATAATTCACCCCTCCACTTT. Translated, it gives CASSPGTGASSYNSPLHF.

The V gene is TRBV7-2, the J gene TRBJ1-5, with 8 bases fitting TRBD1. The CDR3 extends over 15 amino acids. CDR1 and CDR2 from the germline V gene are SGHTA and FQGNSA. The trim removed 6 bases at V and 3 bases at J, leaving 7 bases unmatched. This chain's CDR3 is CASRPGGTNNQPQHF. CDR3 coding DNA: TGTGCCAGCAGACCAGGGGGCACTAACAATCAGCCCCAGCATTTT.

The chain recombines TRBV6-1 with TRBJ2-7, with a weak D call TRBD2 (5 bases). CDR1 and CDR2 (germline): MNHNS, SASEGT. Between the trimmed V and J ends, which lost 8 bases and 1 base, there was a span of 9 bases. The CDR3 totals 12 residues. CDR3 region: CASGRASYEQYF. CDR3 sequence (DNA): TGTGCCAGCGGGAGAGCGTCCTACGAGCAGTACTTC.

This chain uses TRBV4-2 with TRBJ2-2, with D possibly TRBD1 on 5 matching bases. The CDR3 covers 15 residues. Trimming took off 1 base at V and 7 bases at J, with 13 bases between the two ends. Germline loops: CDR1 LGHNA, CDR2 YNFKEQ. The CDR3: CASSQVLGAGGELFF. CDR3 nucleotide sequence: TGTGCCAGCAGCCAAGTATTAGGGGCCGGCGGGGAGCTGTTTTTT.

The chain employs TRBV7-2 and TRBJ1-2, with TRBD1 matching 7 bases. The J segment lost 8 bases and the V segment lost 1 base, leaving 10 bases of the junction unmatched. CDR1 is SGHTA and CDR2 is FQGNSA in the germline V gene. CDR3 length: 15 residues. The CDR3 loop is CASSLEGTVPGGYTF. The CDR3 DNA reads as TGTGCCAGCAGCTTAGAAGGGACAGTCCCCGGGGGCTACACCTTC.

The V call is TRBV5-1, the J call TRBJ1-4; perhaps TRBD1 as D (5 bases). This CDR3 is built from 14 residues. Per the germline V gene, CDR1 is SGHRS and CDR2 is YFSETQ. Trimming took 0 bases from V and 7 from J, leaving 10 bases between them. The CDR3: CASSLGRGGEKLFF. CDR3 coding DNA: TGCGCCAGCAGCTTGGGAAGGGGCGGTGAAAAACTGTTTTTT. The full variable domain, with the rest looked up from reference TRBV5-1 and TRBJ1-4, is KAGVTQTPRYLIKTRGQQVTLSCSPISGHRSVSWYQQTPGQGLQFLFEYFSETQRNKGNFPGRFSGRQFSNSRSEMNVSTLELGDSALYLCASSLGRGGEKLFFGSGTQLSVL.

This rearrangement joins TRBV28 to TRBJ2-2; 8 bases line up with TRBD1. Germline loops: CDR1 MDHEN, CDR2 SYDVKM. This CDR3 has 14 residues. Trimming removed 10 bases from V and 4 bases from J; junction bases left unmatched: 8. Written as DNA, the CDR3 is TGTGCCATACAGGGGGGCGGAACCACCGGGGAGCTGTTTTTT. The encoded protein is CAIQGGGTTGELFF.

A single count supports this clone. CDR3 sequence reads: CASSYSTGTQYF. The CDR3 coding sequence is TGTGCCAGCAGTTACTCCACAGGGACGCAGTACTTC. J is TRBJ2-7 and V is TRBV6-5, with D possibly TRBD1 on 6 matching bases. V was shortened by 0 bases and J by 9 bases, with 9 bases between the two germline ends. The CDR3 spans 12 residues. The germline V gene encodes CDR1 MNHEY and CDR2 SVGAGI.

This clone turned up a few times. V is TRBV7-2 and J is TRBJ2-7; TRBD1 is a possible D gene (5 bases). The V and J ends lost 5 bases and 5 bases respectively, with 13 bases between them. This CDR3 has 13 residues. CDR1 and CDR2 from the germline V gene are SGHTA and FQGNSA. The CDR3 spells CASSHTLGHEQYF. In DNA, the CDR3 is TGTGCCAGCAGCCACACATTGGGGCACGAGCAGTACTTC.

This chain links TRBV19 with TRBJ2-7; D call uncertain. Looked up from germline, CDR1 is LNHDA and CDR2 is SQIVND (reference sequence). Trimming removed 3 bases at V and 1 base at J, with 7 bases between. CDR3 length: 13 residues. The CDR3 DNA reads TGTGCCAGTAGTATTGTCTTGTCCTACGAGCAGTACTTC. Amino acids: CASSIVLSYEQYF.